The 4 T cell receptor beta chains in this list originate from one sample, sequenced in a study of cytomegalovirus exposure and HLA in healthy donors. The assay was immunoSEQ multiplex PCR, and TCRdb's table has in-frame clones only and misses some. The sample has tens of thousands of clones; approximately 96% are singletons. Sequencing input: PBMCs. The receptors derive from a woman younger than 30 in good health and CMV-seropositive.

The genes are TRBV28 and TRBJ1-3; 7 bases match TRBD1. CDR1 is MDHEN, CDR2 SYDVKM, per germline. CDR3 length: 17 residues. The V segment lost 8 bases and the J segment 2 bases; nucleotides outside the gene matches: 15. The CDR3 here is CASFPKITGDAGNTIYF. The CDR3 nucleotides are TGTGCCAGCTTTCCAAAGATCACAGGGGACGCTGGAAACACCATATATTTT.

This CDR3 is CASTFLGTHNEQFF. The CDR3 bases are TGTGCCAGCACATTTTTGGGGACACACAATGAGCAGTTCTTC. V gene TRBV2 combines with J gene TRBJ2-1; D possibly corresponds to TRBD1 (6 bases). The V and J ends lost 7 bases and 5 bases respectively, with 15 bases between them. Germline CDR1 SNHLY, CDR2 FYNNEI. This CDR3 is 14 amino acids long.

The DNA for the CDR3 is TGTGCCAGCAGCCCTAGCGGGCAATCCTACGAGCAGTACTTC. Translating it yields CASSPSGQSYEQYF. The chain employs TRBV7-6 and TRBJ2-7; 8 nucleotides align to TRBD2. The CDR3 runs to 14 residues. V shed 5 bases and J 1 base; nucleotides not matched to a gene: 4. Germline lookup yields CDR1 SGHVS and CDR2 FNYEAQ. Based on the CDR3 plus reference TRBV7-6 and TRBJ2-7, the full variable domain is GAGVSQSPRYKVTKRGQDVALRCDPISGHVSLYWYRQALGQGPEFLTYFNYEAQQDKSGLPNDRFSAERPEGSISTLTIQRTEQRDSAMYRCASSPSGQSYEQYFGPGTRLTVT.

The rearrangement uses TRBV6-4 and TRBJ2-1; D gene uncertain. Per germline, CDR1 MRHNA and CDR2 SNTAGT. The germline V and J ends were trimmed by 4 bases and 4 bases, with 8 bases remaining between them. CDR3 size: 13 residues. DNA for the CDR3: TGTGCCAGCAGTGTTCAGGTTTACAATGAGCAGTTCTTC. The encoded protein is CASSVQVYNEQFF.